A selection of T cell receptor beta chains follows, all from one sample in a study of post-analysis software for immune sequencing data. MiXCR, applied by TCRdb to the PCR reads, yields one record per CDR3 protein. The sample has 750,000 to 950,000 distinct CDR3 sequences, more than 45% seen once; the top ten hold approximately 5%. The specimen was blood. The source is a girl aged 10-17 years with multiple sclerosis. Each CDR3 is given with its conserved first and last residue. Each record gives: D gene, V gene, clone size, J gene, CDR3 protein, CDR3 DNA. A D gene is named only where the DNA matches it firmly. Rows may omit the clone size; those that give it use once, few, many or a size class.

d_call: NA
v_call: TRBV5-6
clone_size: few
j_call: TRBJ1-2
cdr3_aa: CASSSPPGVRVYGYTF
cdr3_nt: TGTGCCAGCAGCTCCCCCCCTGGTGTTCGGGTTTACGGCTACACCTTC

d_call: TRBD2
v_call: TRBV5-1
clone_size: few
j_call: TRBJ2-5
cdr3_aa: CASSFSSGSIETQYF
cdr3_nt: TGCGCCAGCAGCTTCTCAAGCGGGAGCATTGAGACCCAGTACTTC

d_call: NA
v_call: TRBV20-1
clone_size: few
j_call: TRBJ2-7
cdr3_aa: CSAVPGTPLYEQYF
cdr3_nt: TGCAGTGCCGTGCCTGGGACACCGCTATACGAGCAGTACTTC

d_call: NA
v_call: TRBV6-5
clone_size: few
j_call: TRBJ1-2
cdr3_aa: CASSTWAGGYTF
cdr3_nt: TGTGCCAGCAGTACCTGGGCAGGCGGCTACACCTTC

d_call: NA
v_call: TRBV7-2
clone_size: NA
j_call: TRBJ2-2
cdr3_aa: CASSAANTGELFF
cdr3_nt: TGTGCCAGCAGTGCCGCGAACACCGGGGAGCTGTTTTTT

d_call: TRBD2
v_call: TRBV29-1
clone_size: few
j_call: TRBJ2-7
cdr3_aa: CSVGSAGGPYEQYF
cdr3_nt: TGCAGCGTTGGGTCGGCGGGAGGTCCCTACGAGCAGTACTTC

d_call: NA
v_call: TRBV20-1
clone_size: NA
j_call: TRBJ2-7
cdr3_aa: CSAEGGSGGAYEQYF
cdr3_nt: TGCAGTGCTGAGGGGGGTAGCGGAGGGGCCTACGAGCAGTACTTC

d_call: NA
v_call: TRBV5-1
clone_size: NA
j_call: TRBJ1-1
cdr3_aa: CASSLVEVGPKAFF
cdr3_nt: TGCGCCAGCAGCTTGGTAGAAGTCGGCCCGAAAGCTTTCTTT

d_call: NA
v_call: TRBV2
clone_size: NA
j_call: TRBJ1-1
cdr3_aa: CASSTGGRGTTEAFF
cdr3_nt: TGTGCCAGCAGTACTGGGGGGCGAGGTACAACTGAAGCTTTCTTT

d_call: NA
v_call: TRBV29-1
clone_size: NA
j_call: TRBJ1-2
cdr3_aa: CSVVDRSSRGYTF
cdr3_nt: TGCAGCGTTGTCGACCGGAGCTCTAGGGGCTACACCTTC

d_call: TRBD1
v_call: TRBV28
clone_size: once
j_call: TRBJ2-2
cdr3_aa: CASSWGTGSWDTGELFF
cdr3_nt: TGTGCCAGCAGTTGGGGGACAGGGTCCTGGGACACCGGGGAGCTGTTTTTT

d_call: TRBD1
v_call: TRBV27
clone_size: NA
j_call: TRBJ1-6
cdr3_aa: CASRPLGQGSSPLHF
cdr3_nt: TGTGCCAGCAGGCCCTTGGGACAGGGTAGCTCACCCCTCCACTTT

d_call: TRBD2
v_call: TRBV10-3
clone_size: few
j_call: TRBJ2-3
cdr3_aa: CAISEGVAGIWTDTQYF
cdr3_nt: TGTGCCATCAGTGAGGGGGTAGCGGGAATATGGACAGATACGCAGTATTTT